Each of the 21 T cell receptor beta chains below was sequenced from the same sample in a study of blood T cell repertoires in COVID-19 (dated by TCRdb to 2019 to 2021). Library creation used the immunoSEQ multiplex PCR assay. Here the immuneACCESS table is served through TCRdb, limited to in-frame sequences with V and J called. Missing clones are a known gap in these copies; in checked studies unresolved V genes cover under half, and the rest lacks a known reason. A total of more than 250,000 clones appear in this sample, about 90% of them only once. The ten largest clonotypes hold approximately 2% of the sample. Input material: peripheral blood. Every receptor here comes from a woman between 25 and 40 years old who had recovered from COVID-19.

The chain combines TRBV18 with TRBJ2-1; 13 positions match TRBD2. CDR3 length equals 17 residues. The V segment lost 3 bases and the J segment 5 bases; nucleotides outside the gene matches: 7. Per germline, CDR1 KGHSH and CDR2 LQKENI. CDR3 in amino acids: CASSPYTGTSGNNEQFF. CDR3 nucleotide sequence: TGTGCCAGCTCACCTTACACCGGGACTAGCGGGAACAATGAGCAGTTCTTC.

In its sample, this clone was seen once. The chain has TRBV18 and TRBJ1-1; 8 nucleotides align to TRBD1. V was pared by 1 base and J by 1 base, with 14 bases of the junction left unmatched. The CDR3 has 19 amino acids. Looked up from germline, CDR1 is KGHSH and CDR2 is LQKENI. The CDR3 loop reads CASSPRGAGGSWENTEAFF. The CDR3 nucleotides read TGTGCCAGCTCACCACGCGGCGCAGGGGGCAGCTGGGAGAACACTGAAGCTTTCTTT.

The chain carries TRBV30 and TRBJ1-6; possible D gene TRBD1, 5 bases. Germline CDR1 is GTSNPN and CDR2 is SVGIG (reference sequence). V lost 3 bases to trimming and J lost 7 bases, with 13 bases between them. The CDR3 extends over 14 amino acids. The CDR3 DNA reads as TGTGCCTGGAGGTCAGGGCAGACCAATTCACCCCTCCACTTT. Translated, it gives CAWRSGQTNSPLHF. The whole variable domain, remainder taken from reference TRBV30 and TRBJ1-6, is SQTIHQWPATLVQPVGSPLSLECTVEGTSNPNLYWYRQAAGRGLQLLFYSVGIGQISSEVPQNLSASRPQDRQFILSSKKLLLSDSGFYLCAWRSGQTNSPLHFGNGTRLTVT.

V and J are TRBV6-5 and TRBJ1-1; 8 nucleotides align to TRBD1. After removal of 6 bases from V and 5 bases from J, the junction contained 11 bases not matched to a gene. The germline V gene has CDR1 MNHEY and CDR2 SVGAGI. This CDR3 is built from 15 residues. This CDR3 reads CASRPPTGGWTEAFF. The CDR3 DNA follows: TGTGCCAGCAGACCGCCAACAGGGGGATGGACTGAAGCTTTCTTT.

The gene calls are TRBV29-1 and TRBJ2-5, with 15 bases fitting TRBD2. The CDR3 length is 14 residues. Germline V gives CDR1 SQVTM, CDR2 ANQGSEA. V lost 6 bases to trimming and J lost 4 bases; unmatched junction nucleotides: 3. This CDR3 is CSVAGLAGGETQYF. DNA for the CDR3: TGCAGCGTCGCGGGACTAGCGGGAGGAGAGACCCAGTACTTC.

This chain connects TRBV27 to TRBJ1-6; D is unresolved. The CDR3 is made up of 17 amino acids. Germline CDR1 and CDR2: MNHEY and SMNVEV (reference sequence). Trimming left V 2 bases short and J 0 bases short, with 11 bases between. CDR3 loop: CASSLEVGSSYNSPLHF. The CDR3 region has the DNA TGTGCCAGCAGTTTAGAAGTAGGGAGCTCCTATAATTCACCCCTCCACTTT.

The chain joins TRBV12-3 or TRBV12-4 to TRBJ1-4; a possible D gene is TRBD1 (6 bases). This CDR3 has 13 residues. The ends were cut back, 3 bases at V and 11 bases at J, with 13 bases in the middle. The CDR3: CASSFAGAEKLFF. The CDR3 coding sequence is TGTGCCAGCAGTTTCGCAGGGGCTGAGAAACTGTTTTTT.

V and J are TRBV5-1 and TRBJ2-3; 11 bases agree with TRBD2. CDR1 and CDR2 from the germline V gene are SGHRS and YFSETQ. The CDR3 is made up of 14 amino acids. Trimming cost V 5 bases and J 1 base; bases outside gene matches: 0. The CDR3 loop is CASRTSGGTDTQYF. The CDR3 nucleotides read TGCGCCAGCAGGACTAGCGGGGGCACAGATACGCAGTATTTT.

The rearrangement uses TRBV6-5 and TRBJ2-5, with 9 nucleotides matching TRBD2. V lost 5 bases and J lost 7; bases outside the gene matches: 11. Germline CDR1 MNHEY, CDR2 SVGAGI. The CDR3 is made up of 15 amino acids. The CDR3 DNA sequence: TGTGCCAGCAGTCCGTTTAGCGGGAGCGAGGGGACCCAGTACTTC. This sequence encodes CASSPFSGSEGTQYF.

V gene TRBV6-5 combines with J gene TRBJ1-5; no reliable D call. V lost 8 bases to trimming and J lost 0 bases, with 14 bases between them. CDR3 length equals 15 residues. Per germline, CDR1 MNHEY and CDR2 SVGAGI. The CDR3: CASVEQLNSNQPQHF. As DNA, the CDR3 is TGTGCCAGCGTAGAACAGCTTAATAGCAATCAGCCCCAGCATTTT.

V gene TRBV6-6 combines with J gene TRBJ2-3; 7 bases are a match to TRBD1. The V gene end was trimmed by 2 bases and the J gene end by 2 bases; junction bases not matched to a gene: 7. From germline, CDR1 is MNHNY and CDR2 SVGAGI (reference sequence). The CDR3 is made up of 16 amino acids. The CDR3 loop is CASSYPGTDLTDTQYF. CDR3 DNA: TGTGCCAGCAGTTACCCAGGGACAGACCTCACAGATACGCAGTATTTT.

The rearrangement uses TRBV11-2 and TRBJ2-7, with D uncertain. The CDR3 has 16 residues. The V gene's germline CDR1 is SGHAT and CDR2 FQNNGV. The V end lost 3 bases, the J end lost 1 base, and 16 bases lay between the germline ends. In DNA form, the CDR3 reads TGTGCCAGCAGCTTTTCTGGTTGGGCGCCGTCCTACGAGCAGTACTTC. Translated: CASSFSGWAPSYEQYF.

The chain joins TRBV11-3 to TRBJ2-7, with D perhaps matching TRBD1 (7 bases). Deletions cut 2 bases from V and 7 bases from J, with 18 bases between. Germline-derived CDR1 and CDR2 are SGHNT and YENEEA. The CDR3 is 15 residues long. In DNA, the CDR3 is TGTGCCAGCAGCTTACATAGCGGTAAACAGGGGGAGCAGTACTTC. This encodes CASSLHSGKQGEQYF.

CDR3 nucleotide sequence: TGTGCCAGCAGCCCCTTCTTCTCTGGGGCCAACGTCCTGACTTTC. Protein: CASSPFFSGANVLTF. V is TRBV7-3 and J is TRBJ2-6, with unresolved D. The V gene's germline CDR1 is SGHTA and CDR2 FQGTGA. CDR3 size: 15 residues. Trimming took off 5 bases at V and 0 bases at J, with 8 bases between the two ends.

This clone was counted a single time. The chain joins TRBV4-1 to TRBJ2-1, with TRBD2 matching over 8 bases. CDR3 size: 18 residues. Germline V CDR1 and CDR2: MGHRA, YSYEKL. After removal of 7 bases from V and 9 bases from J, the junction contained 23 bases not matched to a gene. CDR3 in amino acids: CASTEGGRGALHSGEQFF. CDR3 bases: TGCGCCAGCACCGAGGGAGGGCGGGGGGCCCTACATTCCGGTGAGCAGTTCTTC.

V is TRBV7-9 and J is TRBJ1-1; 7 positions agree with TRBD1. The ends lost 5 bases at V and 5 bases at J; junction bases unmatched: 5. The CDR3 length is 13 residues. CDR1 and CDR2 (germline): SEHNR, FQNEAQ (reference sequence). The CDR3 DNA sequence: TGTGCCAGCAGCGGAGGGACAGCGACTGAAGCTTTCTTT. Amino acids: CASSGGTATEAFF.

The chain links TRBV5-1 to TRBJ2-7; 7 nucleotides match TRBD2. Unmatched junction bases numbered 3, after V lost 4 bases and J lost 2 bases. This CDR3 comprises 13 residues. Germline CDR1 is SGHRS and CDR2 is YFSETQ. Here the CDR3 DNA reads TGCGCCAGCAGCCAAGCGGGAACCTACGAGCAGTACTTC. It yields the protein CASSQAGTYEQYF.

The chain carries TRBV19 and TRBJ1-1; 7 bases fit TRBD1. V lost 8 bases to trimming and J lost 5 bases; unmatched junction nucleotides: 5. The CDR3 loop spans 12 amino acids. The germline gives CDR1 LNHDA, CDR2 SQIVND (reference sequence). The CDR3 region has the DNA TGTGCCAGTGTACAGGGGATGACTGAAGCTTTCTTT. Protein sequence: CASVQGMTEAFF.

This clone was observed once. The V and J genes are TRBV5-4 and TRBJ1-2, with TRBD1 matching 8 bases. CDR1 is SGHNT and CDR2 is YYREEE in the germline V gene (reference sequence). The trim removed 4 bases at V and 8 bases at J, leaving 7 bases unmatched. This CDR3 spans 13 amino acids. The CDR3: CASSADRGRGYTF. The CDR3 DNA is TGTGCCAGCAGCGCCGACAGGGGCCGAGGCTACACCTTC.

This chain uses TRBV28 with TRBJ1-4; the D is unclear. This CDR3 is built from 15 residues. V gave up 7 bases and J gave up 0 bases, with 12 bases separating them. Germline V lookup: CDR1 MDHEN, CDR2 SYDVKM. This chain's CDR3 is CASTSAAATNEKLFF. CDR3 DNA: TGTGCCAGCACCTCCGCGGCTGCAACTAATGAAAAACTGTTTTTT.

The table lists this clone with a count of one. This chain joins TRBV14 and TRBJ2-2, with 8 positions matching TRBD2. V was pared by 3 bases and J by 4 bases, with 7 bases of the junction left unmatched. In germline, CDR1 is SGHDN, CDR2 FVKESK. The CDR3 length is 16 residues. This CDR3 reads CASSQGGLAGTGELFF. The DNA for the CDR3 is TGTGCCAGCAGCCAGGGCGGACTAGCTGGCACCGGGGAGCTGTTTTTT.